This T cell receptor (beta chain) was identified in a study of blood T cells in healthy people across ages. Turning to the study itself: Template switching picked up about one barcoded beta molecule for each two T cells.

Next came a second PCR, run for roughly 7 to 12 cycles, which used a sample-barcoded 5' primer along with a J-beta primer mix. TCRdb redid the calling of the 5' RACE reads with MiXCR, one entry per CDR3 protein. The data contain 850,000 or so distinct CDR3 sequences, 25% to 35% of them singletons. This clonotype was seen a handful of times. The CDR3 contains 14 residues. Between the trimmed V and J ends, which lost 4 bases and 1 base, there was a span of 8 bases. Germline lookup yields CDR1 SGHTA and CDR2 FQGNSA. The sample was blood. The chain links TRBV7-2 to TRBJ1-3, with D perhaps matching TRBD1 (5 bases). The origin of this receptor is a woman of 80 years or more in good health. CDR3 DNA sequence: TGTGCCAGCAGCTCGGGACCTTCTGGAAACACCATATATTTT. Protein sequence: CASSSGPSGNTIYF. Looking up the rest from reference TRBV7-2 and TRBJ1-3 gives the full variable domain: GAGVSQSPSNKVTEKGKDVELRCDPISGHTALYWYRQSLGQGLEFLIYFQGNSAPDKSGLPSDRFSAERTGGSVSTLTIQRTQQEDSAVYLCASSSGPSGNTIYFGEGSWLTVV.